These 10 T cell receptor beta chains share one sample of origin, sequenced in a study of cytomegalovirus exposure and HLA in healthy donors. Researchers ran the PCR with 60 Vbeta and 13 Jbeta primers. Only in-frame clones appear in the TCRdb table, and some are missing; sequencing was by immunoSEQ multiplex PCR. The sample holds around 150,000 clones, roughly four fifths seen once. The sequenced sample was PBMCs. These receptors were obtained from a man aged 30-40 years in good health and CMV-seropositive.

The J gene is TRBJ2-7, the V gene TRBV11-2, with a tentative D call TRBD2 (6 bases). CDR1 SGHAT and CDR2 FQNNGV come from the germline V gene. This CDR3 spans 16 amino acids. V dropped 2 bases and J dropped 7 bases, with 21 bases sitting between them. The CDR3 loop is CASSLKGGTPAMEQYF. For the CDR3, the DNA is TGTGCCAGCAGCTTAAAAGGCGGGACTCCCGCTATGGAGCAGTACTTC.

This chain uses TRBV13 with TRBJ2-1, with D perhaps TRBD1 (5 bases). The CDR3 is 16 residues long. V dropped 4 bases and J dropped 4 bases, with 17 bases sitting between them. Looked up from germline, CDR1 is PRHDT and CDR2 is FYEKMQ (reference sequence). The CDR3: CASSSTGQGLYNEQFF. The CDR3 nucleotides are TGTGCCAGCAGCTCCACAGGCCAGGGATTATACAATGAGCAGTTCTTC.

A single count supports this clone. CDR3 protein: CASSGTGTVYGYTF. CDR3 nucleotide sequence: TGTGCCAGCAGCGGGACAGGGACGGTCTATGGCTACACCTTC. V and J are TRBV9 and TRBJ1-2; 8 bases fit TRBD1. Trimming cost V 3 bases and J 4 bases; bases outside gene matches: 5. The CDR3 consists of 14 residues. Germline V gene lookup returns CDR1 SGDLS and CDR2 YYNGEE.

The sample holds one count of this clone. V is TRBV7-2 and J is TRBJ1-2; possibly TRBD1 for D (5 bases). Between the trimmed V and J ends, which lost 4 bases and 3 bases, there was a span of 12 bases. CDR1 and CDR2 from the germline V gene are SGHTA and FQGNSA. The CDR3 consists of 14 residues. CDR3 residues: CASSSSTGYYGYTF. The CDR3 region has the DNA TGTGCCAGCAGCTCCAGCACAGGATACTATGGCTACACCTTC.

In this sample, this clone turned up once. The chain joins TRBV19 to TRBJ2-7, with D tentatively TRBD2 (5 bases). There are 14 residues in the CDR3. The germline gives CDR1 LNHDA, CDR2 SQIVND (reference sequence). V lost 5 bases and J lost 3, with 14 bases in between. The CDR3 DNA sequence: TGTGCCAGTAGTTTTGCTTCGGGGAGCTACGAGCAGTACTTC. Translation: CASSFASGSYEQYF.

This chain links TRBV6-5 with TRBJ1-2; 7 bases agree with TRBD1. This CDR3 region has 15 residues. Germline trimming cut 0 bases from V and 5 bases from J; bases unmatched to any gene: 6. Per the germline V gene, CDR1 is MNHEY and CDR2 is SVGAGI. CDR3 nucleotide sequence: TGTGCCAGCAGTTACTCCGCAGGGGGAACATATGGCTACACCTTC. Translating it yields CASSYSAGGTYGYTF.

V is TRBV5-1 and J is TRBJ2-7, with 7 bases fitting TRBD1. With V trimmed by 5 bases and J by 2 bases, 16 bases remained unmatched. Germline V gene lookup returns CDR1 SGHRS and CDR2 YFSETQ. The CDR3 runs 17 residues. In DNA, the CDR3 is TGCGCCAGCAGATTGCGAACCGGGACCCAGGGGGCCTACGAGCAGTACTTC. Its protein is CASRLRTGTQGAYEQYF.

The V gene is TRBV4-2, the J gene TRBJ1-6, with a possible D match to TRBD1 (5 bases). The CDR3 is made up of 13 amino acids. Germline CDR1 and CDR2: LGHNA and YNFKEQ. Trimming removed 0 bases from V and 11 bases from J, with 8 bases in between. CDR3 loop: CASSQDWGAPLHF. DNA for the CDR3: TGTGCCAGCAGCCAAGATTGGGGGGCACCCCTCCACTTT.

Points on this clone: Lacking the conserved final phenylalanine or tryptophan, this CDR3 likely reflects a read error. The gene calls are TRBV6-1 and TRBJ1-2, with 7 bases lining up with TRBD1. In germline, CDR1 is MNHNS, CDR2 SASEGT. This CDR3 spans 17 amino acids. V shed 3 bases, J shed 4 bases, and the junction held 14 bases outside the gene matches. CDR3 sequence (DNA): TGTGCCAGCAGTGATAACCCCTCTGGACAGGCCTCCTATGGCTACACCCTC. Residues: CASSDNPSGQASYGYTL.

This clone occurred once. The chain links TRBV2 to TRBJ1-5; D is uncertain. Trimming shortened V by 4 bases and J by 2 bases, and 12 bases separated the two germline ends. Germline V gives CDR1 SNHLY, CDR2 FYNNEI. There are 15 residues in the CDR3. The CDR3: CASSVGGSGNQPQHF. CDR3 nucleotides: TGTGCCAGCAGTGTAGGCGGAAGCGGCAATCAGCCCCAGCATTTT.